This T cell receptor beta chain is from a study of response to subunit inactivated influenza vaccine. The study, taken as a whole, reports: The authors suggested that every seasonal influenza vaccination recruits few new T cells.

TCRdb called the RT-PCR reads again in MiXCR, with one record for every CDR3 protein. The sample has 500,000 to 600,000 distinct CDR3 sequences, 13% seen once. This CDR3 contains 13 residues. V lost 4 bases and J 7 bases, leaving 11 bases between the germline ends. CDR1 is SNHLY, CDR2 FYNNEI, per germline. In this sample, this clonotype turned up a few times. What it recognizes is unknown. Material: PBMCs from blood, obtained 40 to 50 days after vaccination. The rearrangement joins TRBV2 to TRBJ1-5; D is undetermined. The receptor was isolated from a man aged 50 to 60 who received an inactivated influenza vaccine. CDR3 sequence (DNA): TGTGCCAGCAGTGCAGAGGGTTTGCAGCCCCAGCATTTT. Translation: CASSAEGLQPQHF. Using reference TRBV2 and TRBJ1-5 for the parts outside the CDR3, the full variable domain is EPEVTQTPSHQVTQMGQEVILRCVPISNHLYFYWYRQILGQKVEFLVSFYNNEISEKSEIFDDQFSVERPDGSNFTLKIRSTKLEDSAMYFCASSAEGLQPQHFGDGTRLSIL.